This T cell receptor (beta chain) appears in the sequencing data of a study of blood T cell repertoires in COVID-19. Under the authors' procedure: Amplifying reference gene primers gave estimates of nucleated cell counts. The method was immunoSEQ multiplex PCR; TCRdb's version includes in-frame clones alone and lacks a portion of them. V, J and clone size were drawn from that table, and D and trimming were deduced from the DNA. The repertoire holds 200,000 to 300,000 clones, 86% seen once, with around 10% in the top ten. V was clipped by 3 bases and J by 4 bases, with 5 bases between them. Germline CDR1 reads DFQATT; CDR2 reads SNEGSKA (reference sequence). The CDR3 consists of 11 residues.

The clonotype originates from a man aged 40-49 years who had recovered from COVID-19. The chain carries TRBV20-1 and TRBJ2-3; D ambiguous. The sequenced sample was peripheral blood. As DNA, the CDR3 is TGCAGTGCTAGTTTAGCAGATACGCAGTATTTT. Protein: CSASLADTQYF.